These T cell receptor beta chains were read from a single sample in a study of cytotoxic CD8 clonotypes in ibrutinib-treated CLL. Clones were sequenced by immunoSEQ multiplex PCR, and TCRdb holds only the in-frame ones, with some missing. The repertoire holds some 3,000 clones, with approximately 78% as singletons. This material consisted of PBMCs, taken before ibrutinib treatment. The receptor source for this set is a human donor with chronic lymphocytic leukemia. Both conserved end residues are part of each CDR3. A D gene is named only where the DNA matches it firmly. Not every row has a clone size; where given, it reads once, few, many or a size class.

d_gene: NA; abundance: NA; j_gene: TRBJ2-7; v_gene: TRBV14; CDR3aa: CASSRGGLSYEQYF; CDR3nt: TGTGCCAGCAGCAGGGGAGGCCTATCCTACGAGCAGTACTTC
d_gene: NA; abundance: NA; j_gene: TRBJ1-1; v_gene: TRBV7-9; CDR3aa: CASSLGEGQRAFF; CDR3nt: TGTGCCAGCAGCTTAGGAGAGGGGCAGAGAGCTTTCTTT
d_gene: NA; abundance: NA; j_gene: TRBJ1-1; v_gene: TRBV6-1; CDR3aa: CASSADIRRSAFF; CDR3nt: TGTGCCAGCAGTGCCGATATCAGGAGAAGCGCTTTCTTT
d_gene: NA; abundance: few; j_gene: TRBJ2-1; v_gene: TRBV11-2; CDR3aa: CAEGTGSSYNEQFF; CDR3nt: TGTGCCGAGGGGACGGGGAGCTCCTACAATGAGCAGTTCTTC
d_gene: NA; abundance: few; j_gene: TRBJ2-7; v_gene: TRBV29-1; CDR3aa: CSVESYSYEQYF; CDR3nt: TGCAGCGTTGAGAGCTACTCCTACGAGCAGTACTTC
d_gene: TRBD1; abundance: NA; j_gene: TRBJ2-3; v_gene: TRBV5-1; CDR3aa: CASSLAGTVRFGTDTQYF; CDR3nt: TGCGCCAGCAGCTTGGCCGGGACAGTGAGGTTTGGCACAGATACGCAGTATTTT
d_gene: TRBD2; abundance: NA; j_gene: TRBJ2-3; v_gene: TRBV7-6; CDR3aa: CASSLQAGGTDTQYF; CDR3nt: TGTGCCAGCAGCTTACAGGCGGGGGGTACAGATACGCAGTATTTT
d_gene: NA; abundance: NA; j_gene: TRBJ2-1; v_gene: TRBV5-7; CDR3aa: CASSLYRDLGEQFF; CDR3nt: TGTGCCAGCAGCTTATACAGGGACCTGGGGGAGCAGTTCTTC
d_gene: NA; abundance: NA; j_gene: TRBJ2-6; v_gene: TRBV7-7; CDR3aa: CASSVMAKCHKGGPTSDF; CDR3nt: TGTGCCAGCAGCGTAATGGCTAAGTGCCACAAAGGCGGGCCAACGTCTGACTTC
d_gene: NA; abundance: NA; j_gene: TRBJ2-4; v_gene: TRBV19; CDR3aa: CASSRGAREDRVNIQYF; CDR3nt: TGTGCCAGTAGTAGGGGGGCCAGGGAGGATAGGGTGAACATTCAGTACTTC
d_gene: NA; abundance: once; j_gene: TRBJ1-1; v_gene: TRBV5-1; CDR3aa: CASSLGGSLNTEAFF; CDR3nt: TGCGCCAGCAGCTTGGGGGGGTCATTGAACACTGAAGCTTTCTTT
d_gene: NA; abundance: NA; j_gene: TRBJ2-5; v_gene: TRBV19; CDR3aa: CASSRDPMGTQYF; CDR3nt: TGTGCCAGTAGTAGGGACCCAATGGGGACCCAGTACTTC
d_gene: TRBD1; abundance: NA; j_gene: TRBJ2-1; v_gene: TRBV19; CDR3aa: CASNRDRGSEQFF; CDR3nt: TGTGCCTCCAACCGGGACAGGGGAAGCGAGCAGTTCTTC
d_gene: NA; abundance: NA; j_gene: TRBJ2-7; v_gene: TRBV27; CDR3aa: CASSWSGLLSNEQYF; CDR3nt: TGTGCCAGCAGTTGGTCAGGACTCCTGAGCAACGAGCAGTACTTC
d_gene: NA; abundance: NA; j_gene: TRBJ2-3; v_gene: TRBV11-2; CDR3aa: CASSLGTMADTQYF; CDR3nt: TGTGCCAGCAGCCTAGGGACGATGGCAGATACGCAGTATTTT
d_gene: TRBD1; abundance: NA; j_gene: TRBJ1-1; v_gene: TRBV19; CDR3aa: CASRLGGLGTEAFF; CDR3nt: TGTGCCAGTAGACTAGGGGGCTTGGGCACTGAAGCTTTCTTT
d_gene: NA; abundance: NA; j_gene: TRBJ1-2; v_gene: TRBV4-1; CDR3aa: CASSQAGGFYGYTF; CDR3nt: TGCGCCAGCAGCCAAGCGGGGGGGTTCTATGGCTACACCTTC
d_gene: TRBD1; abundance: NA; j_gene: TRBJ1-3; v_gene: TRBV13; CDR3aa: CASSPGQGRNTIYF; CDR3nt: TGTGCCAGCAGCCCCGGACAGGGACGAAACACCATATATTTT
d_gene: NA; abundance: NA; j_gene: TRBJ1-1; v_gene: TRBV19; CDR3aa: CASSNKPNTEAFF; CDR3nt: TGTGCCAGTAGCAACAAACCGAACACTGAAGCTTTCTTT
d_gene: TRBD2; abundance: NA; j_gene: TRBJ2-5; v_gene: TRBV5-1; CDR3aa: CASSFDGLAGEETQYF; CDR3nt: TGCGCCAGCAGCTTTGACGGACTAGCGGGGGAAGAGACCCAGTACTTC
d_gene: TRBD1; abundance: NA; j_gene: TRBJ2-6; v_gene: TRBV11-2; CDR3aa: CASSPGTGLYDGANVLTF; CDR3nt: TGTGCCAGCAGCCCAGGGACAGGATTGTACGACGGGGCCAACGTCCTGACTTTC
d_gene: NA; abundance: NA; j_gene: TRBJ2-5; v_gene: TRBV29-1; CDR3aa: CSVGAGRSGTQYF; CDR3nt: TGCAGCGTGGGGGCCGGACGAAGCGGGACCCAGTACTTC
d_gene: NA; abundance: NA; j_gene: TRBJ2-7; v_gene: TRBV6-1; CDR3aa: CASSNYRDRNYEQYF; CDR3nt: TGTGCCAGCAGCAATTACCGGGACCGAAACTACGAGCAGTACTTC
d_gene: NA; abundance: few; j_gene: TRBJ1-5; v_gene: TRBV7-9; CDR3aa: CASSLENQPQHF; CDR3nt: TGTGCCAGCAGTTTAGAGAATCAGCCCCAGCATTTT
d_gene: NA; abundance: NA; j_gene: TRBJ2-5; v_gene: TRBV7-9; CDR3aa: CATAAYILGTQYF; CDR3nt: TGTGCCACTGCGGCGTATATCCTGGGGACCCAGTACTTC
d_gene: NA; abundance: few; j_gene: TRBJ1-2; v_gene: TRBV6-5; CDR3aa: CASSNGQYYGYTF; CDR3nt: TGTGCCAGCAGCAACGGACAGTACTATGGCTACACCTTC
d_gene: TRBD2; abundance: NA; j_gene: TRBJ2-5; v_gene: TRBV10-3; CDR3aa: CAISELRTGTRKETQYF; CDR3nt: TGTGCCATCAGTGAGCTACGTACCGGGACTAGGAAAGAGACCCAGTACTTC
d_gene: TRBD1; abundance: NA; j_gene: TRBJ2-7; v_gene: TRBV5-1; CDR3aa: CASSPGTAQSYEQYF; CDR3nt: TGCGCCAGCAGCCCGGGGACAGCCCAATCCTACGAGCAGTACTTC
d_gene: TRBD2; abundance: NA; j_gene: TRBJ2-2; v_gene: TRBV11-3; CDR3aa: CASSPGGAWTGELFF; CDR3nt: TGTGCCAGCAGCCCCGGGGGGGCGTGGACCGGGGAGCTGTTTTTT
d_gene: NA; abundance: NA; j_gene: TRBJ2-3; v_gene: TRBV4-2; CDR3aa: CASSQEWRGRSTDTQYF; CDR3nt: TGTGCCAGCAGCCAAGAGTGGAGGGGGCGAAGCACAGATACGCAGTATTTT
d_gene: NA; abundance: NA; j_gene: TRBJ1-4; v_gene: TRBV6-5; CDR3aa: CASSYGRVGEKLFF; CDR3nt: TGTGCCAGCAGTTACGGCAGGGTGGGTGAAAAACTGTTTTTT
d_gene: NA; abundance: NA; j_gene: TRBJ1-2; v_gene: TRBV4-2; CDR3aa: CASSQGGSLNRYGYTF; CDR3nt: TGTGCCAGCAGCCAAGGAGGAAGTCTTAATCGTTATGGCTACACCTTC
d_gene: TRBD1; abundance: NA; j_gene: TRBJ2-1; v_gene: TRBV13; CDR3aa: CASSLGRGGFYNEQFF; CDR3nt: TGTGCCAGCAGCTTAGGGAGAGGGGGCTTCTACAATGAGCAGTTCTTC
d_gene: TRBD2; abundance: NA; j_gene: TRBJ2-7; v_gene: TRBV4-1; CDR3aa: CASSQEWGGEQYF; CDR3nt: TGCGCCAGCAGCCAAGAATGGGGGGGCGAGCAGTACTTC
d_gene: NA; abundance: NA; j_gene: TRBJ1-3; v_gene: TRBV7-9; CDR3aa: CASSLRVSSIGNTIYF; CDR3nt: TGTGCCAGCAGCTTGAGGGTCTCTTCTATCGGAAACACCATATATTTT
d_gene: NA; abundance: NA; j_gene: TRBJ1-4; v_gene: TRBV9; CDR3aa: CASSVDTNPTGEKLFF; CDR3nt: TGTGCCAGCAGCGTAGACACGAACCCCACTGGTGAAAAACTGTTTTTT
d_gene: TRBD1; abundance: NA; j_gene: TRBJ1-4; v_gene: TRBV2; CDR3aa: CASSNRDRVLYEKLFF; CDR3nt: TGTGCCAGCAGCAACCGGGACAGGGTATTGTACGAAAAACTGTTTTTT
d_gene: NA; abundance: NA; j_gene: TRBJ1-1; v_gene: TRBV5-5; CDR3aa: CASSPIRGAEAFF; CDR3nt: TGTGCCAGCAGCCCTATCCGGGGAGCTGAAGCTTTCTTT
d_gene: NA; abundance: NA; j_gene: TRBJ2-5; v_gene: TRBV2; CDR3aa: CASSVSETQYF; CDR3nt: TGTGCCAGCAGTGTTAGCGAGACCCAGTACTTC
d_gene: NA; abundance: once; j_gene: TRBJ2-1; v_gene: TRBV11-2; CDR3aa: CASSDGGYVFF; CDR3nt: TGTGCCAGCAGTGACGGGGGCTACGTGTTCTTC
d_gene: TRBD2; abundance: large; j_gene: TRBJ2-5; v_gene: TRBV25-1; CDR3aa: CASSELAGGETQYF; CDR3nt: TGTGCCAGCAGTGAATTGGCCGGGGGGGAGACCCAGTACTTC
d_gene: TRBD1; abundance: NA; j_gene: TRBJ1-6; v_gene: TRBV5-1; CDR3aa: CASSRQGRENSPLHF; CDR3nt: TGCGCCAGCAGCCGACAGGGGAGGGAGAATTCACCCCTCCACTTT
d_gene: NA; abundance: NA; j_gene: TRBJ2-2; v_gene: TRBV19; CDR3aa: CASSRGAGAGELFF; CDR3nt: TGTGCCAGTAGTAGAGGGGCAGGGGCCGGGGAGCTGTTTTTT
d_gene: NA; abundance: once; j_gene: TRBJ1-4; v_gene: TRBV6-6; CDR3aa: CASRDRDTNEKLFF; CDR3nt: TGTGCCAGCAGGGACCGGGATACTAATGAAAAACTGTTTTTT
d_gene: TRBD2; abundance: NA; j_gene: TRBJ2-3; v_gene: TRBV5-6; CDR3aa: CASSLVLAGATDTQYF; CDR3nt: TGTGCCAGCAGCTTGGTGCTAGCGGGGGCCACAGATACGCAGTATTTT
d_gene: NA; abundance: NA; j_gene: TRBJ2-1; v_gene: TRBV11-3; CDR3aa: CASSAGGYNEQFF; CDR3nt: TGTGCCAGCAGCGCCGGGGGTTACAATGAGCAGTTCTTC
d_gene: NA; abundance: NA; j_gene: TRBJ1-1; v_gene: TRBV11-3; CDR3aa: CASSLVGGGGTEAFF; CDR3nt: TGTGCCAGCAGCTTAGTCGGCGGAGGTGGAACTGAAGCTTTCTTT